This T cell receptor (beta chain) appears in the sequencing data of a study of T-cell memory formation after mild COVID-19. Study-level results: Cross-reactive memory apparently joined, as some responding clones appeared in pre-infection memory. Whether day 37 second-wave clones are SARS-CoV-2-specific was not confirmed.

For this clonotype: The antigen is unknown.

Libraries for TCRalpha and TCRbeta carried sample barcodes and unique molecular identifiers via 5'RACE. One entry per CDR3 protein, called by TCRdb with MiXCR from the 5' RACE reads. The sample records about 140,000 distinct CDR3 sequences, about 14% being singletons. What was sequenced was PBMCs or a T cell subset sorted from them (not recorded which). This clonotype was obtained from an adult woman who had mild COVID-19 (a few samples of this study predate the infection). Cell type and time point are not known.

The CDR3 DNA follows: TGTGCCAGCAGCCTCGACGGAGACTATGGCTACACCTTC. This sequence encodes CASSLDGDYGYTF. The genes are TRBV5-4 and TRBJ1-2, with D unresolved. Trimming took off 4 bases at V and 3 bases at J, with 10 bases between the two ends. Looked up from germline, CDR1 is SGHNT and CDR2 is YYREEE (reference sequence). The CDR3 totals 13 residues.